This entry describes one T cell receptor (beta chain). The target of this receptor is not known. No base quality values were provided; no much bigger clone lies one nucleotide off. The source of the sample is a study of OX40 agonist ivuxolimab in advanced cancers. Background for the entire study: Ivuxolimab, which targeted the costimulatory receptor OX40 (CD134), was an agonistic, fully human IgG2 monoclonal antibody. The point of sequencing TCRbeta in the periphery was to test whether ivuxolimab changed TCR sequence diversity and drove clonal T-cell expansion. Intravenous ivuxolimab was administered to patients every 2 weeks at six dose levels: 0.01, 0.1, 0.3, 1.5, 3 and 10 mg/kg. Partial responses were achieved by three dose-escalation patients, of whom one had hepatocellular carcinoma and two had cutaneous melanoma. A male proportion of roughly 80% and a mean age of roughly 58 years, ranging from roughly 23 to 90, were recorded for the dose-escalation cohort. Among the roughly 52 dose-escalation patients, some 20 had hepatocellular carcinoma, approximately 15 melanoma, 9 renal cell carcinoma and 9 head and neck cancer. The monotherapy dose-escalation portion (N of about 50 patients) of the phase I ivuxolimab trial is reported in the paper. Patients were allowed to have had prior anti-PD-1, anti-PD-L1 or anti-CTLA-4 therapy, and 30% to 50% of the dose-escalation patients had previously received checkpoint inhibitors. Beyond this particular receptor, the publication reports: After ivuxolimab, more expanded clones were found on average in CD8+ T cells than in CD4+ T cells. In partial responders in the 0.1-3.0 mg/kg groups, normalized peripheral clonal expansion was found to be among the lowest, especially among CD8+ T cells. Low levels of normalized T-cell clonal expansion were also seen in some patients who did not respond. At doses of 0.1 to 3.0 mg/kg, clonal expansion of both CD4+ and CD8+ T cells in blood was seen between baseline and week 6. The antigen specificity of the peripheral T cells that underwent clonal expansion was not determined.

CDR1 KGHSH and CDR2 LQKENI were looked up in the germline V gene. The germline ends are 5 bases apart after V is trimmed by 3 bases and J by 8 bases. The CDR3 sequence holds 12 residues, the cysteine and phenylalanine included. Only the CDR3 DNA is retained, 36 bases long and in frame from the first base. Patients with autoimmune disease history or receiving systemic immunosuppression were excluded from the trial. In every dose cohort, peripheral blood was drawn for TCR sequencing at baseline, cycle 4 day 1, and cycle 7 day 1. Samples were obtained from an open-label, multicenter, first-in-human phase I dose-escalation trial of ivuxolimab. The trial enrolled adults with locally advanced or metastatic head and neck squamous cell, hepatocellular, melanoma or renal cell carcinoma. CD4+ and CD8+ T cells were sorted separately from peripheral blood before TCR sequencing. Genomic DNA was isolated from the sorted cells so that the TCRbeta CDR3 region could be sequenced. TCRbeta CDR3 regions were sequenced using the immunoSEQ Assay. In its TCRdb copy, this immuneACCESS table keeps in-frame sequences only and misses some clones. Where compared with another copy, unresolved V genes explain less than half of these, and the others have no known cause. The sample yields 79,000 or so clones; 85% were counted once. In total, the top ten clones hold 0.61% of the sample.

This sequence originates from an adult with an advanced solid tumor such as melanoma, head and neck, liver or kidney cancer. The rearranged segments are TRBV18 and TRBJ1-6; the D gene is not confidently resolved. Specimen: CD4+ or CD8+ T cells sorted from blood, collected in a trial of the OX40 agonist ivuxolimab. The sequence in DNA is TGTGCCAGCTCACCGGACGATTCACCCCTCCACTTT. Its protein product is CASSPDDSPLHF.